This T cell receptor (beta chain) was recorded in a study of shared clonotypes between healthy human individuals. Sequencing used immunoSEQ multiplex PCR; TCRdb keeps in-frame clones, though not all of them. The sample carries millions of clones, 90% to 95% recorded once. This CDR3 spans 17 amino acids. V lost 4 bases and J lost 4; bases outside the gene matches: 9. Germline loops: CDR1 SGHNT, CDR2 YYREEE (reference sequence). V and J are TRBV5-4 and TRBJ2-2; TRBD2 matches at 11 bases. This receptor was obtained from a man younger than 35 in good health. Some clones in this sample may be carry-over from other donors' samples. The sequenced sample consisted of naive CD4+ T cells from PBMCs. Subset denoted: CD45RA+ positively selected. The CDR3 DNA sequence: TGTGCCAGCAGCCGCCCCGGGACTAGCGGTTCCACCGGGGAGCTGTTTTTT. Protein sequence: CASSRPGTSGSTGELFF. The whole variable domain, remainder taken from reference TRBV5-4 and TRBJ2-2, is ETGVTQSPTHLIKTRGQQVTLRCSSQSGHNTVSWYQQALGQGPQFIFQYYREEENGRGNFPPRFSGLQFPNYSSELNVNALELDDSALYLCASSRPGTSGSTGELFFGEGSRLTVL.